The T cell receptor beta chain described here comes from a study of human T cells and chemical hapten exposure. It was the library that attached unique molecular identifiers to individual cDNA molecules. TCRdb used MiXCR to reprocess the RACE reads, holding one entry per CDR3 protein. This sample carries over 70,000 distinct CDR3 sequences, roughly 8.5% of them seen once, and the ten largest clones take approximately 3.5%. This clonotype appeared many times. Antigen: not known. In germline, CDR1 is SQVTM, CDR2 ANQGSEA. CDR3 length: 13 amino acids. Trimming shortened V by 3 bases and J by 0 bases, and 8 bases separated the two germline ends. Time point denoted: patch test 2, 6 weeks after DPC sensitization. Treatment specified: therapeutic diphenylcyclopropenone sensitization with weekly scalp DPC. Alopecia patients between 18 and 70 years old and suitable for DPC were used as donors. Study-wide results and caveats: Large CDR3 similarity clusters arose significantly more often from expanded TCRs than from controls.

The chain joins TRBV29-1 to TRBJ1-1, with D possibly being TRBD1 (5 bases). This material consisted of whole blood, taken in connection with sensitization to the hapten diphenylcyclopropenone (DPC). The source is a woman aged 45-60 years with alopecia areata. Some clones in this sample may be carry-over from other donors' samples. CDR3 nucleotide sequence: TGCAGCGTTGAGACAGCTATGAACACTGAAGCTTTCTTT. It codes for CSVETAMNTEAFF.